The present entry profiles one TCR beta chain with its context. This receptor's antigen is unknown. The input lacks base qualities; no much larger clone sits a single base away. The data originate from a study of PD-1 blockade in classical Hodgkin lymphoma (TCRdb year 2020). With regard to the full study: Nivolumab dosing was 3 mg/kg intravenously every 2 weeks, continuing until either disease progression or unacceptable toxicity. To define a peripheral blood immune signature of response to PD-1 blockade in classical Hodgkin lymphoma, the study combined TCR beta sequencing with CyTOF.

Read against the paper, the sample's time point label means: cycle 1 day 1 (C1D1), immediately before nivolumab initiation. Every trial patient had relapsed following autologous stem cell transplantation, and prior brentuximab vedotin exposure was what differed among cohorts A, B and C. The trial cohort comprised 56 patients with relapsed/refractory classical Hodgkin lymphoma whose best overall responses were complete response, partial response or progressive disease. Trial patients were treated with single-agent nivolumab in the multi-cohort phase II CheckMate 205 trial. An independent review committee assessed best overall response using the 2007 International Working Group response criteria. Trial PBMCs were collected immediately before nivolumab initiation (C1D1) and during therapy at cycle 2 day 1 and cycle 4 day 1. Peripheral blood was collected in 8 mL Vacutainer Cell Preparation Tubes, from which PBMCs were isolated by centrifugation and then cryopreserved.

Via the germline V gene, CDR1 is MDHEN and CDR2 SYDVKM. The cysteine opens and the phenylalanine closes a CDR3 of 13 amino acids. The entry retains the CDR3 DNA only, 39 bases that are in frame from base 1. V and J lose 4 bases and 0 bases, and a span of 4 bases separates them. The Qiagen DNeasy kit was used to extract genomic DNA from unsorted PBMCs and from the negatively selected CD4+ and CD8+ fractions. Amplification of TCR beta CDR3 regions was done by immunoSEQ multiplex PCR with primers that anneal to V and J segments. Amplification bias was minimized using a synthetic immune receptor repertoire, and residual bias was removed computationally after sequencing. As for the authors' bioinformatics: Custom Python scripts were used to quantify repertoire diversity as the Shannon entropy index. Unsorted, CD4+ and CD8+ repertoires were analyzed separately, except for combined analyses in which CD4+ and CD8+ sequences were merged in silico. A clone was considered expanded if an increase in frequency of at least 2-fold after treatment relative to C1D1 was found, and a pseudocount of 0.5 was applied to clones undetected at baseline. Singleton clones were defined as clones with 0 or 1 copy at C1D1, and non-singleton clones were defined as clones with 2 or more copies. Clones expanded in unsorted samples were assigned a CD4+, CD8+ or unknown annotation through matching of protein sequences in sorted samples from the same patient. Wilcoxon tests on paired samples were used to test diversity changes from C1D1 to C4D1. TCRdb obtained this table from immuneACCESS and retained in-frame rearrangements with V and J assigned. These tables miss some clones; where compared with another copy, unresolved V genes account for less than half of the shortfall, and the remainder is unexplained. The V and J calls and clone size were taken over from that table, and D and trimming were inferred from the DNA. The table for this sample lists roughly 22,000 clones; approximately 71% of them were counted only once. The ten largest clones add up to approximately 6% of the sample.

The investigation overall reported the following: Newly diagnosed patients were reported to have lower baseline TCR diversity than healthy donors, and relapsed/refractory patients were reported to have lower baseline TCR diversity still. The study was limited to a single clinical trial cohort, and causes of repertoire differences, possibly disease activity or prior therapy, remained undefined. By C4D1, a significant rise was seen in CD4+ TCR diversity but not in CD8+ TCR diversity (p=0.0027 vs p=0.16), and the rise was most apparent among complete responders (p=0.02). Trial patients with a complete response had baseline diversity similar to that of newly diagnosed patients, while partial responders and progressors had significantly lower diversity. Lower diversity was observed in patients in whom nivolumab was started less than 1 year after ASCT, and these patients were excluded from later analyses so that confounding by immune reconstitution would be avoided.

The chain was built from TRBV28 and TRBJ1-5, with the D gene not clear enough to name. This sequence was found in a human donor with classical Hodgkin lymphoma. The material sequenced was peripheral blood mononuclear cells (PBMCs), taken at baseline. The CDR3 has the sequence CASSWVSNQPQHF. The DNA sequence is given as TGTGCCAGCAGTTGGGTTAGCAATCAGCCCCAGCATTTT.